Shown below are 19 T cell receptor beta chains from a single sample sequenced in a study of T-cell reconstitution after alpha-beta-depleted transplantation in children. A TCRbeta library incorporating unique molecular identifiers was prepared. TCRdb re-called the PCR reads through MiXCR, storing one row per CDR3 protein. The repertoire has 200,000 to 250,000 distinct CDR3 sequences, around 7.8% of them found once; the top ten carry about 6.4%. Source: PBMCs, mostly from graft donor cells, taken 180 days after TCRalphabeta/CD19-depleted stem cell transplant. These receptors were collected from a male patient between 10 and 17 years old who had a stem cell transplant for acute lymphoblastic leukemia, so the T cells may come from the graft donor.

This clonotype occurred many times. The chain couples TRBV7-9 to TRBJ1-5; D is unclear. CDR1 is SEHNR, CDR2 FQNEAQ, per germline (reference sequence). The length of the CDR3 is 13 residues. The ends were cut back, 2 bases at V and 5 bases at J, with 7 bases in the middle. CDR3 in amino acids: CASSLNGDQPQHF. The CDR3 DNA sequence: TGTGCCAGCAGCTTAAACGGGGATCAGCCCCAGCATTTT.

This clonotype occurred many times. This chain connects TRBV28 to TRBJ1-5, with 7 bases lining up with TRBD1. V trimming: 6 bases; J trimming: 4 bases; junction bases outside the gene matches: 15. This CDR3 is built from 17 residues. In germline, CDR1 is MDHEN, CDR2 SYDVKM. The CDR3 protein is CASSYPLGQVSNQPQHF. As DNA, the CDR3 is TGTGCCAGCAGCTACCCCCTCGGACAGGTCTCGAATCAGCCCCAGCATTTT.

The sample holds many counts of this clonotype. The V call is TRBV18, the J call TRBJ1-4; no definite D call. The germline gives CDR1 KGHSH, CDR2 LQKENI. Trimming shortened V by 3 bases and J by 5 bases, and 10 bases separated the two germline ends. The CDR3 is made up of 14 amino acids. The CDR3 protein is CASSPIQTNEKLFF. CDR3 sequence (DNA): TGTGCCAGCTCACCGATCCAGACCAATGAAAAACTGTTTTTT. Complete variable domain (other parts from reference TRBV18 and TRBJ1-4): NAGVMQNPRHLVRRRGQEARLRCSPMKGHSHVYWYRQLPEEGLKFMVYLQKENIIDESGMPKERFSAEFPKEGPSILRIQQVVRGDSAAYFCASSPIQTNEKLFFGSGTQLSVL.

In its sample, this clonotype was seen many times. The rearrangement links TRBV15 to TRBJ2-5; D gene unclear. There are 14 residues in the CDR3. V dropped 0 bases and J dropped 0 bases, with 5 bases sitting between them. The germline gives CDR1 LNHNV, CDR2 YYDKDF (reference sequence). The CDR3 spells CATSREGYQETQYF. The CDR3 region has the DNA TGTGCCACCAGCAGAGAAGGGTACCAAGAGACCCAGTACTTC.

This clonotype was seen at least ten times. The gene calls are TRBV29-1 and TRBJ2-1; possible D gene TRBD1, 5 bases. V lost 1 base and J 8 bases, leaving 9 bases between the germline ends. Germline CDR1 and CDR2: SQVTM and ANQGSEA. The CDR3 contains 12 residues. CDR3: CSVEVGQYEQFF. The CDR3 DNA follows: TGCAGCGTTGAAGTGGGGCAGTATGAGCAGTTCTTC.

This clonotype appeared many times. The genes are TRBV3-1 and TRBJ2-7, with 11 bases that match TRBD2. This CDR3 is 16 amino acids long. V lost 1 base to trimming and J lost 4 bases; unmatched junction nucleotides: 6. Germline-derived CDR1 and CDR2 are LGHDT and YNNKEL (reference sequence). CDR3 amino acids: CASSQGKTSGSYEQYF. CDR3 DNA: TGTGCCAGCAGCCAAGGAAAAACTAGCGGGAGTTACGAGCAGTACTTC.

Ten or more counts support this clonotype. The J gene is TRBJ1-4, the V gene TRBV12-3 or TRBV12-4, with a possible D match to TRBD1 (5 bases). V was trimmed by 6 bases and J by 8 bases, leaving 10 bases between them. The CDR3 has 12 amino acids. The DNA for the CDR3 is TGTGCCAGCAGGGGAGGGGAGGAAAAACTGTTTTTT. Amino acids: CASRGGEEKLFF.

The sample holds many counts of this clonotype. This sequence joins TRBV5-1 and TRBJ2-1, with 11 bases aligning to TRBD1. CDR3 length: 14 residues. With V trimmed by 4 bases and J by 6 bases, 3 bases remained unmatched. The V gene's germline CDR1 is SGHRS and CDR2 YFSETQ. The CDR3 loop reads CASSAGTGGNEQFF. The CDR3 bases are TGCGCCAGCAGCGCTGGGACAGGGGGCAATGAGCAGTTCTTC.

This clonotype was recorded at least ten times. The chain combines TRBV9 with TRBJ2-7; 7 bases align to TRBD1. The CDR3 is 14 residues long. Trimming removed 4 bases from V and 4 bases from J; junction bases left unmatched: 8. CDR1 is SGDLS and CDR2 is YYNGEE in the germline V gene. The CDR3 sequence is CASSPRTGSYEQYF. In DNA form, the CDR3 reads TGTGCCAGCAGCCCCCGGACAGGAAGTTACGAGCAGTACTTC.

Many counts were recorded for this clonotype. The rearrangement links TRBV9 to TRBJ2-1; tentative D call: TRBD2 (7 bases). From germline, CDR1 is SGDLS and CDR2 YYNGEE. CDR3 size: 15 residues. Trimming stripped 3 bases from V and 10 bases from J, with 20 bases between. This CDR3 reads CASSAPGGGAGEQFF. CDR3 nucleotide sequence: TGTGCCAGCAGCGCCCCAGGTGGGGGGGCGGGAGAGCAGTTCTTC.

This clonotype was picked up many times. V gene TRBV12-3 or TRBV12-4 combines with J gene TRBJ2-7; D is uncertain. The CDR3 consists of 13 residues. Trimming pared 3 bases from V and 2 bases from J, leaving 8 bases between. The CDR3 spells CASSFQGPYEQYF. The CDR3 DNA reads TGTGCCAGCAGTTTCCAAGGGCCCTACGAGCAGTACTTC.

With respect to this clonotype: A much more abundant neighbour one base away suggests this may be a read error. The chain is built from TRBV27 and TRBJ2-3; a possible D gene is TRBD2 (5 bases). In germline, CDR1 is MNHEY, CDR2 SMNVEV (reference sequence). This CDR3 has 13 amino acids. Deletions cut 8 bases from V and 5 bases from J, with 14 bases between. In nucleotides, the CDR3 is TGTGCCAGCGGCTGGGTAGCGAGAGATACGCAGTATTTT. Translated: CASGWVARDTQYF.

This clonotype was detected many times. The V call is TRBV11-2, the J call TRBJ2-3, with 7 positions matching TRBD1. J lost 4 bases, V lost 8 bases, and 6 bases had no gene match. There are 13 residues in the CDR3. CDR1 and CDR2 from the germline V gene are SGHAT and FQNNGV. The CDR3, as DNA: TGTGCCAGCCTGACAGGGCCCGCAGATACGCAGTATTTT. Its translation: CASLTGPADTQYF. The variable domain in full, with the rest retrieved from reference TRBV11-2 and TRBJ2-3, is EAGVAQSPRYKIIEKRQSVAFWCNPISGHATLYWYQQILGQGPKLLIQFQNNGVVDDSQLPKDRFSAERLKGVDSTLKIQPAKLEDSAVYLCASLTGPADTQYFGPGTRLTVL.

This clonotype was observed at least ten times. V is TRBV28 and J is TRBJ2-3, with 14 bases that match TRBD2. J was trimmed by 4 bases and V by 8 bases; bases with no gene match: 2. The CDR3 totals 14 residues. Germline values: CDR1 MDHEN, CDR2 SYDVKM. CDR3 in amino acids: CASGLAGGADTQYF. The CDR3 DNA is TGTGCCAGCGGACTAGCGGGAGGAGCAGATACGCAGTATTTT.

This chain joins TRBV18 and TRBJ2-5; 12 bases fit TRBD2. Germline V CDR1 and CDR2: KGHSH, LQKENI. The V and J ends lost 1 base and 2 bases, in that order; junction bases with no gene match: 11. This CDR3 has 19 amino acids. The CDR3 reads CASSPLVRLAGVHQETQYF. CDR3 DNA sequence: TGTGCCAGCTCACCACTAGTCCGACTAGCGGGAGTTCATCAAGAGACCCAGTACTTC. The full variable domain, rest sourced from reference TRBV18 and TRBJ2-5, is NAGVMQNPRHLVRRRGQEARLRCSPMKGHSHVYWYRQLPEEGLKFMVYLQKENIIDESGMPKERFSAEFPKEGPSILRIQQVVRGDSAAYFCASSPLVRLAGVHQETQYFGPGTRLLVL.

In its sample, this clonotype was seen many times. The V and J genes are TRBV5-1 and TRBJ1-1, with D unresolved. The V end was cut by 6 bases, the J end by 10 bases, with 19 bases between. Per the germline V gene, CDR1 is SGHRS and CDR2 is YFSETQ. The CDR3 is made up of 13 amino acids. CDR3 sequence reads: CASKNIPGGGAFF. The CDR3 DNA sequence: TGCGCCAGCAAAAATATTCCGGGTGGCGGAGCTTTCTTT.

There are a few counts of this clonotype. The rearrangement joins TRBV20-1 to TRBJ1-4; TRBD1 matches at 11 bases. Trimming took 5 bases from V and 8 from J; bases not matched to a gene: 7. The germline V gene encodes CDR1 DFQATT and CDR2 SNEGSKA (reference sequence). CDR3 size: 14 residues. The CDR3 DNA follows: TGCAGTGCTTCCCGGGACAGGGGGAGGGAAAAACTGTTTTTT. This translates into CSASRDRGREKLFF.

In this sample, this clonotype turned up many times. CDR3 loop: CASSQGAGETSQAFF. CDR3 coding DNA: TGCGCCAGCAGCCAAGGCGCAGGGGAAACTTCTCAAGCTTTCTTT. The chain joins TRBV4-3 to TRBJ1-1, with D tentatively TRBD1 (6 bases). Trimming pared 1 base from V and 9 bases from J, leaving 18 bases between. CDR1 and CDR2 from the germline V gene are LGHNA and YSLEER. The CDR3 has 15 amino acids.

This clonotype was picked up many times. The chain links TRBV10-3 to TRBJ1-2; D might be TRBD1 (5 bases). V lost 11 bases to trimming and J lost 4 bases, with 14 bases between them. CDR1 and CDR2 from the germline V gene are ENHRY and SYGVKD. CDR3 length: 12 residues. The CDR3 DNA reads TGTGCCCTCCGACAGAGCCTCTATGGCTACACCTTC. This translates into CALRQSLYGYTF.